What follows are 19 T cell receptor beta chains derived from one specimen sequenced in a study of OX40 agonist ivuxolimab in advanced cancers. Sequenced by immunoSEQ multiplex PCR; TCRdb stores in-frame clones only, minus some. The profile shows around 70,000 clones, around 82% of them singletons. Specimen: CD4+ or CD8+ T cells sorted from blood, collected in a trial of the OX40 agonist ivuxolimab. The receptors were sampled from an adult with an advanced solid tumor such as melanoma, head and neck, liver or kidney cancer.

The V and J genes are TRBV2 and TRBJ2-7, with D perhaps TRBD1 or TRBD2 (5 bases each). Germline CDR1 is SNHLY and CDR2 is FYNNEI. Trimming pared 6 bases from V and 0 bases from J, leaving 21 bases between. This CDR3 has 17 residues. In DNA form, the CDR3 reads TGTGCCAGCAGCGCACCTGGGGGACGGACAAGCTCCTACGAGCAGTACTTC. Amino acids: CASSAPGGRTSSYEQYF.

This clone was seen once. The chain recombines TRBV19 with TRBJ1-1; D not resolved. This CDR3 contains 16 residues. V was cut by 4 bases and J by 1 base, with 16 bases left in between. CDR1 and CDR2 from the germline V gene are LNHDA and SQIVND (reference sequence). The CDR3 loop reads CASSNVYEGGNTEAFF. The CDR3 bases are TGTGCCAGTAGTAATGTGTATGAGGGAGGGAACACTGAAGCTTTCTTT. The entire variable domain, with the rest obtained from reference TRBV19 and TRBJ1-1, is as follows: DGGITQSPKYLFRKEGQNVTLSCEQNLNHDAMYWYRQDPGQGLRLIYYSQIVNDFQKGDIAEGYSVSREKKESFPLTVTSAQKNPTAFYLCASSNVYEGGNTEAFFGQGTRLTVV.

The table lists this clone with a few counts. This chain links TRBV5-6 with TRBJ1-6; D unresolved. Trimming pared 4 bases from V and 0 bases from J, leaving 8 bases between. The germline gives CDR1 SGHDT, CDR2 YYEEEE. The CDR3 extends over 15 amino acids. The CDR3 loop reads CASSPRGSYNSPLHF. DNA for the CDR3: TGTGCCAGCAGCCCCCGGGGCTCCTATAATTCACCCCTCCACTTT.

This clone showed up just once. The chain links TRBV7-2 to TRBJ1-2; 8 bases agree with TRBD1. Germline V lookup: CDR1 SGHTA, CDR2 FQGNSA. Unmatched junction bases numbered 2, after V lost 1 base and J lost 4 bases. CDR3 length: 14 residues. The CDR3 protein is CASSLDRGIYGYTF. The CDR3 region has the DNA TGTGCCAGCAGCTTAGACAGGGGGATCTATGGCTACACCTTC.

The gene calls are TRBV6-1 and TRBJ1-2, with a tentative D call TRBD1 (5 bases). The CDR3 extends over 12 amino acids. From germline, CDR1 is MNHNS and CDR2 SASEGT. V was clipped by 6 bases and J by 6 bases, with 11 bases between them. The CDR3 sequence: CASSLWGDGYTF. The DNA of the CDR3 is TGTGCCAGCAGCCTGTGGGGGGATGGCTACACCTTC.

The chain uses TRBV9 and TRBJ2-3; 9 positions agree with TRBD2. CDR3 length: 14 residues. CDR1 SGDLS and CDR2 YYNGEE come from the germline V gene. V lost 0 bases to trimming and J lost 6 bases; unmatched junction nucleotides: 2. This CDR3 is CASSVASGGDTQYF. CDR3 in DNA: TGTGCCAGCAGCGTAGCCAGCGGGGGGGATACGCAGTATTTT.

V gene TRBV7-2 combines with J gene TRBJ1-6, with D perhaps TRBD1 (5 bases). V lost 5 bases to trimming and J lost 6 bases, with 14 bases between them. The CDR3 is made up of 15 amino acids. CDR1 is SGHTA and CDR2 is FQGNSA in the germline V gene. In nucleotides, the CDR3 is TGTGCCAGCAGCCCCTTAGGGACGGTTAATTCACCCCTCCACTTT. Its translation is CASSPLGTVNSPLHF.

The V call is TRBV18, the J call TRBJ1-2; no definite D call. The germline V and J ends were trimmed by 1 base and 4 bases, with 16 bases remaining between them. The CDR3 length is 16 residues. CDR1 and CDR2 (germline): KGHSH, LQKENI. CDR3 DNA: TGTGCCAGCTCACCACTTGAAGGGAGCCGGGGCTATGGCTACACCTTC. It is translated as CASSPLEGSRGYGYTF.

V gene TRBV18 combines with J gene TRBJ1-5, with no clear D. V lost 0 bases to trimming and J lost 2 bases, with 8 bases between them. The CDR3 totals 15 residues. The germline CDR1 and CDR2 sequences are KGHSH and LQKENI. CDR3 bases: TGTGCCAGCTCACCACCAGAAAGGGGCAATCAGCCCCAGCATTTT. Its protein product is CASSPPERGNQPQHF. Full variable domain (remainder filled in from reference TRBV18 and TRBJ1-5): NAGVMQNPRHLVRRRGQEARLRCSPMKGHSHVYWYRQLPEEGLKFMVYLQKENIIDESGMPKERFSAEFPKEGPSILRIQQVVRGDSAAYFCASSPPERGNQPQHFGDGTRLSIL.

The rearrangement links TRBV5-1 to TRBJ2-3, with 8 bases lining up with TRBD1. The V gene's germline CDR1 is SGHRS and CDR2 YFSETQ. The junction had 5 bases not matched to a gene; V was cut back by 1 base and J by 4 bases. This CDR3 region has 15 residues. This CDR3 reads CASSLTPTGADTQYF. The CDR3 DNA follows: TGCGCCAGCAGCTTGACCCCGACAGGGGCAGATACGCAGTATTTT.

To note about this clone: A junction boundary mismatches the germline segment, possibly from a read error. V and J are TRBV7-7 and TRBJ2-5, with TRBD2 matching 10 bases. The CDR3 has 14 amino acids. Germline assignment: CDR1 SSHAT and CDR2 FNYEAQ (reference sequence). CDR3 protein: CASRLAGDQETQYF. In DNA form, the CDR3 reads TGTGCTAGCAGGCTAGCGGGGGATCAAGAGACCCAGTACTTC.

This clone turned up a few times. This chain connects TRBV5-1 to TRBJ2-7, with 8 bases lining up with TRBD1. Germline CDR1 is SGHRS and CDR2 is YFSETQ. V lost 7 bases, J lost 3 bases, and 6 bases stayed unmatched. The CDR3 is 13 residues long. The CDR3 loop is CASDRGIFYEQYF. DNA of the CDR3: TGCGCCAGCGACAGGGGTATTTTCTACGAGCAGTACTTC.

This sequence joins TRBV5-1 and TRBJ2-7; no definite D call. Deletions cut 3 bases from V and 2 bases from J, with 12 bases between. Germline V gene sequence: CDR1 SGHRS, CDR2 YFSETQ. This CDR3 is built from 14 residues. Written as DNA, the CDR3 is TGCGCCAGCAGCTCCTCGGCCGCAACCTACGAGCAGTACTTC. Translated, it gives CASSSSAATYEQYF.

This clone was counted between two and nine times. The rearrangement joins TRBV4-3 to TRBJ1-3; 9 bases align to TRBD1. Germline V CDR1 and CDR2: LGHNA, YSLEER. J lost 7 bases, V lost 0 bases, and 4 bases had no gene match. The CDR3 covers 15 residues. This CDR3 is CASSQDGTGLNTIYF. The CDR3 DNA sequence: TGCGCCAGCAGCCAAGATGGGACAGGGCTGAACACCATATATTTT.

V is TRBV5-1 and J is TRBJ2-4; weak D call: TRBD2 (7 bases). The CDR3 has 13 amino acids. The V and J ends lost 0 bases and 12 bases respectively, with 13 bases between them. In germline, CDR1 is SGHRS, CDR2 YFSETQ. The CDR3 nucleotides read TGCGCCAGCAGCTTGGATCTGGGGGGGCGTCAGTACTTC. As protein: CASSLDLGGRQYF.

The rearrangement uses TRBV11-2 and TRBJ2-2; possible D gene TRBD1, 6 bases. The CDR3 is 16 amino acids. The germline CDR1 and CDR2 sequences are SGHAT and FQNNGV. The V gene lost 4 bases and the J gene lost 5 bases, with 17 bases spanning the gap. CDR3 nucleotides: TGTGCCAGCAGCTCTTGGACAGCCTTTGTAACCGGGGAGCTGTTTTTT. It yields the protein CASSSWTAFVTGELFF.

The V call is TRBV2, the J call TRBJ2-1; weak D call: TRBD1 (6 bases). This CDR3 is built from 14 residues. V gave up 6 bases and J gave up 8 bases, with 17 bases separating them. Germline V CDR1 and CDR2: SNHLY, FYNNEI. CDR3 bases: TGTGCCAGCAGAGGTAACAGGGTTCCCGATGAGCAGTTCTTC. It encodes CASRGNRVPDEQFF.

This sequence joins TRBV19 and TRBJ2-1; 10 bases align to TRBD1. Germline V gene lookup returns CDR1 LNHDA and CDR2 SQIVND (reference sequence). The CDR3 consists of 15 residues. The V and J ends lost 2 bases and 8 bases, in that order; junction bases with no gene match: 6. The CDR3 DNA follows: TGTGCCAGTAGTATAACCGGGACAGGGGTAGATGAGCAGTTCTTC. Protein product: CASSITGTGVDEQFF.

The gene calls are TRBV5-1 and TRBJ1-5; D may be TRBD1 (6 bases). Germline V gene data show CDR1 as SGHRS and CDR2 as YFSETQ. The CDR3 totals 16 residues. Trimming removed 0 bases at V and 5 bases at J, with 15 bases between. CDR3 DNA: TGCGCCAGCAGCTTGGAAGGGGGGGCCGCACATCAGCCCCAGCATTTT. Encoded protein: CASSLEGGAAHQPQHF.